The present entry profiles one T cell receptor (beta chain) with its context. The sample carries other DNA sequences with the same CDR3. The CDR3 covers 15 residues. Trimming removed 1 base from V and 7 bases from J; junction bases left unmatched: 4. Germline V gene data show CDR1 as SGHDN and CDR2 as FVKESK. Profiling relied on immunoSEQ multiplex PCR, and the TCRdb table lists in-frame clones only, not all of them. Here the sample spans some 900,000 clones, over 60% being singletons. This sample is drawn from a study of shared clonotypes between healthy human individuals. The chain joins TRBV14 to TRBJ1-6; TRBD1 agrees at 7 bases. The sequence was obtained from a man between 18 and 35 years old in good health. Sequencing was carried out using memory CD4+ T cells sorted from blood. This sample's subset: CD45RA-negative fraction. The CDR3 loop reads CASSQGGGGNSPLHF. CDR3 sequence (DNA): TGTGCCAGCAGCCAAGGAGGGGGCGGAAATTCACCCCTCCACTTT.